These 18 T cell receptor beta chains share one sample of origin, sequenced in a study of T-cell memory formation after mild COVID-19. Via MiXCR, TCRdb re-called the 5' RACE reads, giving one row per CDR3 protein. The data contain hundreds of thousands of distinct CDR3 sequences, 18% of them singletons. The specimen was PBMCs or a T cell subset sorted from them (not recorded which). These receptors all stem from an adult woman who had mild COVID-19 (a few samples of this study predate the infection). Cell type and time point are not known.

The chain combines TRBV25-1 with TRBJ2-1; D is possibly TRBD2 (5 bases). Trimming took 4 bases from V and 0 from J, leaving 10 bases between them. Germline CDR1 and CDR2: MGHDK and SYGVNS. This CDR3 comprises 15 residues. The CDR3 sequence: CASSVKTSSYNEQFF. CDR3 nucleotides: TGTGCCAGCAGTGTTAAAACTAGCTCCTACAATGAGCAGTTCTTC.

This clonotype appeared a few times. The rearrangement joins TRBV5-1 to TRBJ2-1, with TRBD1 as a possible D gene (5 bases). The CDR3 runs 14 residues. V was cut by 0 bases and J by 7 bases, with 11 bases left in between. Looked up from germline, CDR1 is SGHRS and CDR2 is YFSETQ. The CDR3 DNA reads TGCGCCAGCAGCTTGGTAGCAGGGTGGAATGAGCAGTTCTTC. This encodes CASSLVAGWNEQFF.

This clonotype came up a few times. The chain's CDR3 is CASSQWAGMGEQYF. DNA for the CDR3: TGCGCCAGCAGCCAATGGGCAGGGATGGGGGAGCAGTACTTC. The rearrangement joins TRBV4-1 to TRBJ2-7, with D perhaps matching TRBD1 (5 bases). Germline CDR1 MGHRA, CDR2 YSYEKL. This CDR3 contains 14 residues. The V end was cut by 2 bases, the J end by 7 bases, with 15 bases between.

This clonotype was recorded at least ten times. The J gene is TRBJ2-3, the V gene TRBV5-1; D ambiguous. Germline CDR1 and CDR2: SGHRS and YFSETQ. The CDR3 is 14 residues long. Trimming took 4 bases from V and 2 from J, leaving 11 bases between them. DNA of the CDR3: TGCGCCAGCAGCATCGGACCGCTCACAGATACGCAGTATTTT. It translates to CASSIGPLTDTQYF. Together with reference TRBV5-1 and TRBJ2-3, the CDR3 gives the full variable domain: KAGVTQTPRYLIKTRGQQVTLSCSPISGHRSVSWYQQTPGQGLQFLFEYFSETQRNKGNFPGRFSGRQFSNSRSEMNVSTLELGDSALYLCASSIGPLTDTQYFGPGTRLTVL.

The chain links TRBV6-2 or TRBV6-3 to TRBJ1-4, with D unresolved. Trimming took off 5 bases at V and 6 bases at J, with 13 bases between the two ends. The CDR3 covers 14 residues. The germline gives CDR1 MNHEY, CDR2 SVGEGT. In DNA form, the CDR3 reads TGTGCCAGCAGTGATTCCTTCCAGGATGAAAAACTGTTTTTT. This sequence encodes CASSDSFQDEKLFF.

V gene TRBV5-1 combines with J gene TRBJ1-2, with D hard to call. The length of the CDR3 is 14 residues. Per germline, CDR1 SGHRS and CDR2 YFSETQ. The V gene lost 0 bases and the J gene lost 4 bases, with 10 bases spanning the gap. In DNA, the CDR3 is TGCGCCAGCAGCTTGGATCGGGTTGTCTATGGCTACACCTTC. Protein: CASSLDRVVYGYTF.

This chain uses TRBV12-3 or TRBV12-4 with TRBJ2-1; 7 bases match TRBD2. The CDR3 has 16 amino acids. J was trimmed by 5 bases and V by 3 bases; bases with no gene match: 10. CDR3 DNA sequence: TGTGCCAGCAGTTTTATGGGCGGGAGCGAAAACAATGAGCAGTTCTTC. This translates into CASSFMGGSENNEQFF.

The CDR3 here is CASSQAWSSGLGGNEQFF. The DNA of the CDR3 is TGTGCCAGCAGCCAAGCGTGGTCTAGCGGCCTGGGCGGCAATGAGCAGTTCTTC. The rearrangement joins TRBV3-1 to TRBJ2-1, with 7 positions matching TRBD2. V trimming: 1 base; J trimming: 6 bases; junction bases outside the gene matches: 15. Germline assignment: CDR1 LGHDT and CDR2 YNNKEL (reference sequence). CDR3 length: 18 residues.

This CDR3 reads CASSLALARVYNEQFF. Here the CDR3 DNA reads TGTGCCAGCAGCTTAGCGCTAGCTAGGGTTTACAATGAGCAGTTCTTC. V is TRBV7-2 and J is TRBJ2-1; perhaps TRBD2 as D (5 bases). V dropped 0 bases and J dropped 4 bases, with 13 bases sitting between them. Germline V gene data show CDR1 as SGHTA and CDR2 as FQGNSA. The CDR3 runs to 16 residues.

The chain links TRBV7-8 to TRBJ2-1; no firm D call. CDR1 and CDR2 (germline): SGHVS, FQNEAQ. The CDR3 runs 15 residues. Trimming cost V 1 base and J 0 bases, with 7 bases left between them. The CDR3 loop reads CASSLGQFSYNEQFF. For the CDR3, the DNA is TGTGCCAGCAGCTTAGGCCAATTCTCCTACAATGAGCAGTTCTTC. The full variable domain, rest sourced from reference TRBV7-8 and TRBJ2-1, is GAGVSQSPRYKVAKRGQDVALRCDPISGHVSLFWYQQALGQGPEFLTYFQNEAQLDKSGLPSDRFFAERPEGSVSTLKIQRTQQEDSAVYLCASSLGQFSYNEQFFGPGTRLTVL.

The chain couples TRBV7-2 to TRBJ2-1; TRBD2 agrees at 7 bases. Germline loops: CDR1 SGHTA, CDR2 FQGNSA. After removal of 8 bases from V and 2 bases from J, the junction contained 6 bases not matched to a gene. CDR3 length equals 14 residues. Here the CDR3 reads CASSGGVTYNEQFF. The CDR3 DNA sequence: TGTGCCAGCTCGGGGGGAGTGACCTACAATGAGCAGTTCTTC.

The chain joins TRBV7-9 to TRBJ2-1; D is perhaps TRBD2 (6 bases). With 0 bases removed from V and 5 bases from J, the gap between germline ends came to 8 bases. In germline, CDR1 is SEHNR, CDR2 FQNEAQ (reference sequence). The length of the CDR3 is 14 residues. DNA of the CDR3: TGTGCCAGCAGCTTAGCGGGACTTGACAATGAGCAGTTCTTC. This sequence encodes CASSLAGLDNEQFF.

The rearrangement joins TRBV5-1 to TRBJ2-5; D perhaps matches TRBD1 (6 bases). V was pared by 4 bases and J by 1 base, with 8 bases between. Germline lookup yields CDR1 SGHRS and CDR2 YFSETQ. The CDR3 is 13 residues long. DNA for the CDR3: TGCGCCAGCAGCACGGACAGCCAAGAGACCCAGTACTTC. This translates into CASSTDSQETQYF.

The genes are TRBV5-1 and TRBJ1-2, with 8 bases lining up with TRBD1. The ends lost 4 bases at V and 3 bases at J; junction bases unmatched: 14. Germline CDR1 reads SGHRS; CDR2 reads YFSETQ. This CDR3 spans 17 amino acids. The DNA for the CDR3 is TGCGCCAGCAGCCTCAACAGGGGGAGATCCACATACTATGGCTACACCTTC. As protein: CASSLNRGRSTYYGYTF.

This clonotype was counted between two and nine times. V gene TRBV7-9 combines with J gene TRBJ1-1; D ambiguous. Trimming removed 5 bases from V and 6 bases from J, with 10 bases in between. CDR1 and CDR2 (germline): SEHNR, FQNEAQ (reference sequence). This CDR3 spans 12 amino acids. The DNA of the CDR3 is TGTGCCAGCAGCCCAGGATTCGCTGAAGCTTTCTTT. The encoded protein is CASSPGFAEAFF.

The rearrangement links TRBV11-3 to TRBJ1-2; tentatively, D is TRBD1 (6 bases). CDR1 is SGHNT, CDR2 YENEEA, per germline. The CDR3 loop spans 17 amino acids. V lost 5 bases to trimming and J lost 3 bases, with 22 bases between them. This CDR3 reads CASSLRSGAHWDYGYTF. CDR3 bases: TGTGCCAGCAGCCTGCGCTCAGGGGCCCACTGGGACTATGGCTACACCTTC.

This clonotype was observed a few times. The CDR3 here is CAISESGSQGNEQFF. The CDR3 DNA reads TGTGCCATCAGTGAGTCTGGGTCGCAGGGCAATGAGCAGTTCTTC. V gene TRBV10-3 combines with J gene TRBJ2-1, with a possible D match to TRBD1 (5 bases). This CDR3 comprises 15 residues. Germline V CDR1 and CDR2: ENHRY, SYGVKD. The ends were cut back, 0 bases at V and 6 bases at J, with 12 bases in the middle.

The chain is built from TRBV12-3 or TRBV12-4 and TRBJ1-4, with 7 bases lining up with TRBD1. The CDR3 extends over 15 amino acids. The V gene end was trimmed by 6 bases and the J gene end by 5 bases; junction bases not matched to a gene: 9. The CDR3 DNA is TGTGCCAGCAGCCCACAGGGGTCAATAAATGAAAAACTGTTTTTT. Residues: CASSPQGSINEKLFF.